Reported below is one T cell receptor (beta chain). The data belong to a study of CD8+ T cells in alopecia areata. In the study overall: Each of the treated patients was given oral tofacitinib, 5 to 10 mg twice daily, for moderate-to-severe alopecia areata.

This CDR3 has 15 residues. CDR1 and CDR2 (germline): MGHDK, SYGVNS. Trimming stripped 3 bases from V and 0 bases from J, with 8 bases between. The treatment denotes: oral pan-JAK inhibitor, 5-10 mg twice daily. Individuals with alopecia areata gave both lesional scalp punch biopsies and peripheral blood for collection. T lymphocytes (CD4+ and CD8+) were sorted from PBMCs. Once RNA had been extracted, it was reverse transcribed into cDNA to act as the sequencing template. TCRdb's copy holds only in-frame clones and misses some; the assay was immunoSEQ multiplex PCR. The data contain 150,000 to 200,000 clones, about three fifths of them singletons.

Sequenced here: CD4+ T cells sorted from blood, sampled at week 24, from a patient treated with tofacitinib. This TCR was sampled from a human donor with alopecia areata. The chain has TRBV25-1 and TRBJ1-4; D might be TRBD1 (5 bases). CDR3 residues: CASSEQGATNEKLFF. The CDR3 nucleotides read TGTGCCAGCAGTGAGCAGGGAGCAACTAATGAAAAACTGTTTTTT.